This TCR beta chain derives from a study of blood T cell repertoires in COVID-19. Study at large: PBMCs, B-cell-depleted T cells, or T cells were the source of the cDNA or gDNA that made up the material.

Original methodology: Estimation of nucleated cell counts was performed using reference gene primer amplification. Sequencing used immunoSEQ multiplex PCR; TCRdb keeps in-frame clones, though not all of them. V and J calls and clone size follow that table, whereas D and trimming were derived from the DNA. The sample records about 140,000 clones, 70% to 80% being singletons. Sequencing input: peripheral blood. The sequence was obtained from a man in his 60s who had recovered from COVID-19.

The CDR3 is CASSSQTGYLEKLFF. The CDR3 DNA reads TGCGCCAGCAGCTCCCAGACAGGGTATTTAGAAAAACTGTTTTTT. The rearrangement uses TRBV5-1 and TRBJ1-4; 7 positions match TRBD1. Germline trimming cut 3 bases from V and 8 bases from J; bases unmatched to any gene: 10. CDR1 is SGHRS, CDR2 YFSETQ, per germline. This CDR3 is 15 amino acids long.